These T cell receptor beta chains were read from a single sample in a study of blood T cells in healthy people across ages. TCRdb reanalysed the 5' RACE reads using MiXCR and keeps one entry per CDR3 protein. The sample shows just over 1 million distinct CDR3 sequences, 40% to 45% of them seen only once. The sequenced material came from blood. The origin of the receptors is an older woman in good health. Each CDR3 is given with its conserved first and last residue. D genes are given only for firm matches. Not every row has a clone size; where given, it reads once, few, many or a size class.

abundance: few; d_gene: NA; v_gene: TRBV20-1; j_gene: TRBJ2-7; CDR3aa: CSAGAAASYEQYF; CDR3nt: TGCAGTGCGGGGGCCGCGGCCTCCTACGAGCAGTACTTC
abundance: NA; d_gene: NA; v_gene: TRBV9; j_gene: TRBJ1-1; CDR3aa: CASSVAARSEAFF; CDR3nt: TGTGCCAGCAGCGTAGCTGCGCGTTCTGAAGCTTTCTTT
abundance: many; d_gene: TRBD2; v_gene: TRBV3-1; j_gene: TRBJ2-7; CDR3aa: CASKKSLAGAYEQYF; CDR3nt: TGTGCCAGCAAGAAGTCACTAGCGGGAGCCTACGAGCAGTACTTC
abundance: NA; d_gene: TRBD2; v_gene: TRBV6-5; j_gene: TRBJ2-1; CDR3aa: CASSYFGTSGRAGFGEQFF; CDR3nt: TGTGCCAGCAGTTACTTCGGGACTAGCGGGAGGGCGGGTTTCGGTGAGCAGTTCTTC
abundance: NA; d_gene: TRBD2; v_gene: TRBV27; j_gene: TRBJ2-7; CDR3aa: CTSWGLAGAGDDEQYF; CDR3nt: TGTACCAGCTGGGGACTGGCGGGAGCTGGAGACGACGAGCAGTACTTC
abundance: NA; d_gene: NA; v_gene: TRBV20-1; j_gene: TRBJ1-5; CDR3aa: CSARDGGRGEPQHF; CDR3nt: TGCAGTGCTAGAGATGGGGGGAGGGGGGAGCCCCAGCATTTT
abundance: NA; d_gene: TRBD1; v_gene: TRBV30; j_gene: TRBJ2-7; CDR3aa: CAWSIGTGPYEQYF; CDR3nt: TGTGCCTGGAGTATTGGGACAGGTCCCTACGAGCAGTACTTC
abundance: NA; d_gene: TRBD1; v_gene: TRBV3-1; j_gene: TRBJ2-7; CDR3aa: CASSPGQSIYEQCF; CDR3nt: TGTGCCAGCAGCCCGGGACAGTCAATCTACGAGCAGTGCTTC
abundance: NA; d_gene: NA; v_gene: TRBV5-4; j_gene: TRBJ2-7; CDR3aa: CASSLGGGQVLGEQYF; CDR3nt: TGTGCCAGCAGCTTGGGGGGGGGACAAGTCCTGGGCGAGCAGTACTTC
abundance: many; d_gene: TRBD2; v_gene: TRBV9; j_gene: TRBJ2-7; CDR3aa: CASSVQAGAGYEQYF; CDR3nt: TGTGCCAGCAGCGTTCAGGCGGGAGCAGGCTACGAGCAGTACTTC
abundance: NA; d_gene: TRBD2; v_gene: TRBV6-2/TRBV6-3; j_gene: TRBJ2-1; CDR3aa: CASTPGTSGSFWQFF; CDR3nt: TGTGCCAGCACCCCGGGTACTAGCGGGAGTTTTTGGCAGTTCTTC
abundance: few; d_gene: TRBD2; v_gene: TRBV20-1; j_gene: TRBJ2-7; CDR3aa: CSARDQAGGPGEQYF; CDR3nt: TGCAGTGCTAGAGATCAAGCGGGAGGGCCAGGAGAGCAGTACTTC
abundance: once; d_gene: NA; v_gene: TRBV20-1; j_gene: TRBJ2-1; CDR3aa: CSAVHEREQFF; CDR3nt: TGCAGTGCTGTGCACGAGCGGGAGCAGTTCTTC
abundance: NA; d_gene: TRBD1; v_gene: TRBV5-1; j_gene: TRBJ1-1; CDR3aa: CASSLAGTGGNTEAFF; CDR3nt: TGCGCCAGCAGCTTAGCCGGGACAGGAGGAAACACTGAAGCTTTCTTT
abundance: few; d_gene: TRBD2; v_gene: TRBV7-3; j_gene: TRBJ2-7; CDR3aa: CASSPQAGVYNEQYF; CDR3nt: TGTGCCAGCAGCCCCCAGGCGGGAGTTTACAATGAGCAGTACTTC
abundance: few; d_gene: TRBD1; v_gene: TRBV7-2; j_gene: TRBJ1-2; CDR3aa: CASIMGPRQGAGGYGYTF; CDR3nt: TGTGCCAGCATAATGGGGCCGAGACAGGGGGCCGGAGGCTATGGCTACACCTTC
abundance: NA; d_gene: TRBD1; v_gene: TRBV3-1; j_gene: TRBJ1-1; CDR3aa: CASSRTGGKNTEAFF; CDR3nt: TGTGCCAGCAGCCGTACAGGGGGCAAGAACACTGAAGCTTTCTTT
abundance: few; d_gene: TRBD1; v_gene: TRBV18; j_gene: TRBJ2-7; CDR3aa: CASSPPGTATTYEQYF; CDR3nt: TGTGCCAGCTCACCACCTGGGACAGCCACCACCTACGAGCAGTACTTC
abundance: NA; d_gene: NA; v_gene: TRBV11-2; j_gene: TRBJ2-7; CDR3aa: CASSLRAPRYEQYF; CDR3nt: TGTGCCAGCAGCTTACGAGCTCCCCGTTACGAGCAGTACTTC
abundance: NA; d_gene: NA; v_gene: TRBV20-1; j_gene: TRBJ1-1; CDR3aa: CSAISQVEAFF; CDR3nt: TGCAGTGCTATCTCTCAGGTTGAAGCTTTCTTT
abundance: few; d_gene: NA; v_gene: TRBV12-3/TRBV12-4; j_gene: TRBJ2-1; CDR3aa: CASSFDPFNEQFF; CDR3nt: TGTGCCAGCAGTTTCGACCCCTTCAATGAGCAGTTCTTC
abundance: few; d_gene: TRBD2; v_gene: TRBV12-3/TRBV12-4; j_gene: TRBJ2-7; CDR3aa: CASRWTSADEQYF; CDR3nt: TGTGCCAGCAGATGGACTAGCGCGGACGAGCAGTACTTC
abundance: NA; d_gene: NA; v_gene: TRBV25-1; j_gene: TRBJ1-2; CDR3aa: CASSGGSWGYTF; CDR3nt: TGTGCCAGCAGTGGAGGGTCGTGGGGCTACACCTTC
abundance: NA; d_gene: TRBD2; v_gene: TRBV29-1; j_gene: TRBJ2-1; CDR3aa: CSVETRTSGKYNKQFF; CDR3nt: TGCAGCGTTGAAACCCGGACTAGCGGGAAATACAATAAGCAGTTCTTC
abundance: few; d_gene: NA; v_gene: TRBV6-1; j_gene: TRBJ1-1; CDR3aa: CASSVAKGTEAFF; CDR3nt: TGTGCCAGCAGTGTGGCTAAGGGGACTGAAGCTTTCTTT
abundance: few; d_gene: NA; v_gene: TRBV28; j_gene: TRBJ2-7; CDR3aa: CASATGGNEQYF; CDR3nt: TGTGCCAGCGCAACAGGTGGGAACGAGCAGTACTTC
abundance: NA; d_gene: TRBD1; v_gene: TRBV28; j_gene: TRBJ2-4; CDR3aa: CASTDIQGGMNIQYF; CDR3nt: TGTGCCAGCACCGACATACAGGGGGGCATGAACATTCAGTACTTC
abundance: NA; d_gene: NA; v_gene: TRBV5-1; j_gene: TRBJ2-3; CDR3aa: CASSDDYEGTDTQYF; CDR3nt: TGCGCCAGCAGCGATGACTATGAGGGCACAGATACGCAGTATTTT
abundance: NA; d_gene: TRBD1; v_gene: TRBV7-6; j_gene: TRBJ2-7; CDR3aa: CASSLRDSSSYEQYF; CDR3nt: TGTGCCAGCAGCTTGAGGGACAGCAGCTCCTACGAGCAGTACTTC
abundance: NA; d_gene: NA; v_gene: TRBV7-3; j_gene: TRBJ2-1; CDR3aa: CASSPTVGVLYNEQFF; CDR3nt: TGTGCCAGCAGCCCAACTGTAGGAGTACTATACAATGAGCAGTTCTTC
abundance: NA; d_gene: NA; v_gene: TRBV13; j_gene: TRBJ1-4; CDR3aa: CASSSWQENEKLFF; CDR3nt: TGTGCCAGCAGTTCCTGGCAGGAAAATGAAAAACTGTTTTTT
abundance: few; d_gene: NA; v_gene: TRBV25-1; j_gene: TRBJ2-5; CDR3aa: CASRDTQETQYF; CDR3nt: TGTGCCAGCAGGGACACCCAAGAGACCCAGTACTTC
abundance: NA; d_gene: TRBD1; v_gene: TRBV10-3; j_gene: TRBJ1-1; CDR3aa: CAIKVTGGNTEAFF; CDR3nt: TGTGCCATCAAGGTTACAGGGGGAAACACTGAAGCTTTCTTT
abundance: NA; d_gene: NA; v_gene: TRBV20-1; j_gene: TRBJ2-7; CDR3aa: CSAPRGLTYEQYF; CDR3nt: TGCAGTGCCCCTAGAGGCTTAACCTACGAGCAGTACTTC
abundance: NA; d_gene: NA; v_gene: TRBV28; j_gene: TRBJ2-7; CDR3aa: CASSLISRYEQYF; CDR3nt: TGTGCCAGCAGTTTGATCAGTCGCTACGAGCAGTACTTC
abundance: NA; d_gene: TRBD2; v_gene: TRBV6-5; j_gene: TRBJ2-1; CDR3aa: CASSKRLAGVYEQFF; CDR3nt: TGTGCCAGCAGCAAGCGCCTAGCGGGAGTCTATGAGCAGTTCTTC
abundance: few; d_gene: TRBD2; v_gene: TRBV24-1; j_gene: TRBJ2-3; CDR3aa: CATAEGRGTDTQYF; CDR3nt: TGTGCCACCGCGGAGGGGAGGGGCACAGATACGCAGTATTTT
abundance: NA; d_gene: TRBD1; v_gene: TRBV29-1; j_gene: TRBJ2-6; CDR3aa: CSVEDRGGSGANVLTF; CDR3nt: TGCAGCGTTGAGGACAGGGGGGGATCTGGGGCCAACGTCCTGACTTTC